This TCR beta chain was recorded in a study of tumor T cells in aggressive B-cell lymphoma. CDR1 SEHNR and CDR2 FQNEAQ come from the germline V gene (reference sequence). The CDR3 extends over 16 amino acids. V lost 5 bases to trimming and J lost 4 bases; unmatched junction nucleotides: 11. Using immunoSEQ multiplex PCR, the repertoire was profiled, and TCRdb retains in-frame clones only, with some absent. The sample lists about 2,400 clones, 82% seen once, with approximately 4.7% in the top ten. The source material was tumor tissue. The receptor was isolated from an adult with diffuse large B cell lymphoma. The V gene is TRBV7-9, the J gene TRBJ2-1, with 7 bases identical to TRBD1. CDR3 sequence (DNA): TGTGCCAGCAGCCACTCCATGGACAGGACTTACAATGAGCAGTTCTTC. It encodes CASSHSMDRTYNEQFF.